Each of the 3 T cell receptor beta chains below was sequenced from the same sample in a study of blood T cell repertoires in COVID-19. The assay was immunoSEQ multiplex PCR, and TCRdb's table has in-frame clones only and misses some. The table has nearly 110,000 clones, roughly 80% seen once. The sequenced sample consisted of peripheral blood. These receptors all come from a woman aged 60-75 years with acute or convalescent COVID-19.

As concerns this clone: A read error may explain this, as a much larger clone is one base away. Other DNA sequences from this sample encode an identical CDR3 as well. V and J are TRBV30 and TRBJ1-2; perhaps TRBD1 as D (5 bases). The CDR3 totals 15 residues. The germline V gene encodes CDR1 GTSNPN and CDR2 SVGIG (reference sequence). CDR3 coding DNA: TGTGCGGGGGATCCCGGCCGGGGGGATTCGTATGGCTACACCTTC. Its translation: CAGDPGRGDSYGYTF.

The chain recombines TRBV4-2 with TRBJ2-1; possibly TRBD1 for D (5 bases). The germline V and J ends were trimmed by 4 bases and 1 base, with 11 bases remaining between them. The CDR3 is 15 residues long. Per the germline V gene, CDR1 is LGHNA and CDR2 is YNFKEQ. CDR3 DNA sequence: TGTGCCAGCAGCCCCCCAGGGAAGTCCTACAATGAGCAGTTCTTC. It yields the protein CASSPPGKSYNEQFF.

The chain joins TRBV10-2 to TRBJ1-1; 12 nucleotides line up with TRBD1. This CDR3 comprises 14 residues. Germline CDR1 and CDR2: WSHSY and SAAADI. Trimming at V came to 6 bases and at J to 5 bases, leaving 4 bases not matched to a gene. The CDR3 coding sequence is TGCGCCAGCAGAGGGACAGGGGGCGTTACTGAAGCTTTCTTT. Translating it yields CASRGTGGVTEAFF.